This T cell receptor beta chain was recovered during a study of blood T cell repertoires in COVID-19. Study in general: Collection of acute and convalescent COVID-19 samples took place in the United States, Italy and Spain. PBMCs, B-cell-depleted T cells, or T cells were the source of the cDNA or gDNA that made up the material.

Germline loops: CDR1 MDHEN, CDR2 SYDVKM. V shed 6 bases and J shed 9 bases, with 23 bases lying between them. There are 16 residues in the CDR3. Data came from immunoSEQ multiplex PCR; TCRdb stores just in-frame clones and leaves some out. This table has roughly 290,000 clones, 80% to 90% appearing once. This clonotype originated in a woman aged 45-65 years who had recovered from COVID-19. V usage is TRBV28 and J usage is TRBJ1-4; a possible D gene is TRBD1 (5 bases). The sample was peripheral blood. CDR3 amino acids: CASSDTGTLGGKKLFF. DNA for the CDR3: TGTGCCAGCAGCGACACCGGGACTTTGGGAGGGAAAAAACTGTTTTTT.